A single sample gave rise to the 2 T cell receptor beta chains below, sequenced in a study of T cells in Graves' hyperthyroidism and ophthalmopathy. Amplified TCR beta CDR3 regions came from RNA transcripts. TCR CDR3 regions were first amplified by RT-PCR with HTBI primers. Each CDR3 protein gets one entry after TCRdb re-called the multiplex PCR reads with MiXCR. Of about 680,000 distinct CDR3 sequences listed, 30% to 40% are singletons. Sequenced sample: blood. Receptor source: a woman between 40 and 50 years old with Graves' hyperthyroidism.

This clonotype was seen at least ten times. This rearrangement joins TRBV7-2 to TRBJ1-6, with D perhaps TRBD1 (5 bases). This CDR3 region has 18 residues. Trimming took off 4 bases at V and 3 bases at J, with 19 bases between the two ends. Germline V gives CDR1 SGHTA, CDR2 FQGNSA. The CDR3 spells CASSSEVGSGLYNSPLHF. DNA of the CDR3: TGTGCCAGCAGCTCCGAGGTCGGGTCAGGGCTCTATAATTCACCCCTCCACTTT.

The CDR3 reads CASSFAQISNQPQHF. The CDR3 nucleotides read TGTGCCAGCAGTTTTGCGCAGATTAGCAATCAGCCCCAGCATTTT. The chain links TRBV6-5 to TRBJ1-5; D is unresolved. V was trimmed by 4 bases and J by 0 bases, leaving 10 bases between them. The CDR3 is made up of 15 amino acids. CDR1 is MNHEY, CDR2 SVGAGI, per germline.